Following are 14 T cell receptor beta chains from one sample sequenced in a study of OX40 agonist ivuxolimab in advanced cancers. The method was immunoSEQ multiplex PCR; TCRdb's version includes in-frame clones alone and lacks a portion of them. The profile shows about 75,000 clones, roughly 86% of them singletons. The specimen was CD4+ or CD8+ T cells sorted from blood, collected in a trial of the OX40 agonist ivuxolimab. Source of these receptors: an adult with an advanced solid tumor such as melanoma, head and neck, liver or kidney cancer.

The CDR3 here is CASSLRGAGINEKLFF. The DNA for the CDR3 is TGTGCCAGTAGTCTTCGGGGCGCGGGCATTAATGAAAAACTGTTTTTT. The V and J genes are TRBV19 and TRBJ1-4; perhaps TRBD1 as D (5 bases). V lost 5 bases and J 4 bases, leaving 17 bases between the germline ends. The germline V gene has CDR1 LNHDA and CDR2 SQIVND (reference sequence). The CDR3 sequence is 16 residues long.

The rearrangement joins TRBV9 to TRBJ2-5; 10 positions match TRBD2. The CDR3 consists of 16 residues. Germline lookup yields CDR1 SGDLS and CDR2 YYNGEE. Unmatched junction bases numbered 5, after V lost 0 bases and J lost 3 bases. The CDR3 spells CASSVGGLANKETQYF. The DNA for the CDR3 is TGTGCCAGCAGCGTAGGGGGACTAGCGAACAAAGAGACCCAGTACTTC.

The chain recombines TRBV27 with TRBJ2-7, with D maybe TRBD1 (7 bases). This CDR3 comprises 13 residues. Germline CDR1 MNHEY, CDR2 SMNVEV (reference sequence). Trimming took off 5 bases at V and 4 bases at J, with 12 bases between the two ends. The CDR3 loop is CASSLPGGYEQYF. The CDR3 coding sequence is TGTGCCAGCAGTCTGCCAGGGGGGTACGAGCAGTACTTC.

V and J are TRBV5-4 and TRBJ2-2, with 10 nucleotides matching TRBD1. Germline loops: CDR1 SGHNT, CDR2 YYREEE (reference sequence). Trimming cost V 3 bases and J 7 bases; bases outside gene matches: 6. The CDR3 sequence is 15 residues long. CDR3 nucleotides: TGTGCCAGCAGCTCCCGGGACAGGGGAGTCGGGGAGCTGTTTTTT. Protein: CASSSRDRGVGELFF.

The chain couples TRBV7-9 to TRBJ1-1; weak D call: TRBD1 (5 bases). V shed 6 bases and J shed 6 bases, with 17 bases lying between them. From germline, CDR1 is SEHNR and CDR2 FQNEAQ (reference sequence). This CDR3 spans 14 amino acids. The CDR3 DNA reads TGTGCCAGCAGTTACCAGGGTCTTCTCTCTGAAGCTTTCTTT. Translation: CASSYQGLLSEAFF. Supplemented by reference TRBV7-9 and TRBJ1-1, the full variable domain reads DTGVSQNPRHKITKRGQNVTFRCDPISEHNRLYWYRQTLGQGPEFLTYFQNEAQLEKSRLLSDRFSAERPKGSFSTLEIQRTEQGDSAMYLCASSYQGLLSEAFFGQGTRLTVV.

The gene calls are TRBV7-9 and TRBJ2-1; 7 bases match TRBD1. Unmatched junction bases numbered 2, after V lost 3 bases and J lost 6 bases. CDR3 length equals 13 residues. Germline lookup yields CDR1 SEHNR and CDR2 FQNEAQ (reference sequence). For the CDR3, the DNA is TGTGCCAGCAGCTTGAGGGGGCTCAATGAGCAGTTCTTC. Its protein product is CASSLRGLNEQFF.

The V call is TRBV28, the J call TRBJ2-2; D gene ambiguous. The germline V and J ends were trimmed by 8 bases and 0 bases, with 10 bases remaining between them. This CDR3 is built from 14 residues. From germline, CDR1 is MDHEN and CDR2 SYDVKM. CDR3 sequence: CASSKPPNTGELFF. The CDR3 bases are TGTGCCAGCTCAAAGCCCCCGAACACCGGGGAGCTGTTTTTT.

Within the sample, this clone is medium-sized. The V gene is TRBV28, the J gene TRBJ2-7, with D tentatively TRBD1 or TRBD2 (7 bases each). CDR1 and CDR2 from the germline V gene are MDHEN and SYDVKM. Trimming removed 5 bases at V and 5 bases at J, with 22 bases between. The CDR3 runs to 16 residues. CDR3 sequence: CASSPSSSTGRDEQYF. CDR3 in DNA: TGTGCCAGCAGTCCATCGTCCTCGACAGGGAGGGACGAGCAGTACTTC.

This clone was observed a few times. The chain recombines TRBV19 with TRBJ2-5, with a possible D match to TRBD2 (6 bases). Trimming removed 9 bases from V and 13 bases from J, with 18 bases in between. The V gene's germline CDR1 is LNHDA and CDR2 SQIVND (reference sequence). The CDR3 is made up of 11 amino acids. The CDR3 loop reads CASRSGESTYF. DNA of the CDR3: TGTGCCAGCCGCTCGGGGGAGAGCACGTACTTC.

V usage is TRBV20-1 and J usage is TRBJ2-1, with D unresolved. Trimming took off 2 bases at V and 7 bases at J, with 6 bases between the two ends. This CDR3 has 11 amino acids. Per the germline V gene, CDR1 is DFQATT and CDR2 is SNEGSKA (reference sequence). This CDR3 reads CSARWLNEQFF. The CDR3 DNA sequence: TGCAGTGCTAGATGGTTGAATGAGCAGTTCTTC.

The chain couples TRBV6-5 to TRBJ2-5, with a tentative D call TRBD2 (6 bases). The CDR3 extends over 15 amino acids. Per germline, CDR1 MNHEY and CDR2 SVGAGI. The germline V and J ends were trimmed by 7 bases and 7 bases, with 22 bases remaining between them. CDR3 sequence (DNA): TGTGCCAGCAAGGGAACTGCGGGGACGTCGGGGACCCAGTACTTC. Translation gives CASKGTAGTSGTQYF.

V gene TRBV7-2 combines with J gene TRBJ1-1; D is unresolved. Germline CDR1 SGHTA, CDR2 FQGNSA. CDR3 length: 13 amino acids. Trimming left V 1 base short and J 2 bases short, with 5 bases between. The CDR3 spells CASSLVINTEAFF. CDR3 coding DNA: TGTGCCAGCAGCTTAGTTATAAACACTGAAGCTTTCTTT. Together with reference TRBV7-2 and TRBJ1-1, the CDR3 gives the full variable domain: GAGVSQSPSNKVTEKGKDVELRCDPISGHTALYWYRQSLGQGLEFLIYFQGNSAPDKSGLPSDRFSAERTGGSVSTLTIQRTQQEDSAVYLCASSLVINTEAFFGQGTRLTVV.

The V and J genes are TRBV15 and TRBJ2-7, with 7 bases lining up with TRBD1. Germline CDR1 is LNHNV and CDR2 is YYDKDF (reference sequence). J was trimmed by 1 base and V by 0 bases; bases with no gene match: 3. This CDR3 spans 15 amino acids. The CDR3 DNA follows: TGTGCCACCAGCAGAGACCCAGGGGGTTCCTACGAGCAGTACTTC. Residues: CATSRDPGGSYEQYF.

The rearrangement joins TRBV6-1 to TRBJ2-4, with TRBD1 matching 8 bases. CDR1 is MNHNS, CDR2 SASEGT, per germline. This CDR3 has 17 residues. The trim removed 3 bases at V and 0 bases at J, leaving 7 bases unmatched. The CDR3 here is CASSEMDRALAKNIQYF. CDR3 nucleotide sequence: TGTGCCAGCAGTGAGATGGACAGGGCGCTAGCCAAAAACATTCAGTACTTC.